This T cell receptor (beta chain) was captured by sequencing in a study of blood T cell repertoires in COVID-19. Overall study context: T cells, B-cell-depleted T cells, or PBMCs provided the cDNA or gDNA that served as material.

Everyone who took part was about 18 to 90 years old, and they came from 24 US areas. Assay used: immunoSEQ multiplex PCR; TCRdb lists only in-frame clones, some missing. The top ten clones hold approximately 3.8% of a sample with approximately 240,000 clones, around 91% of them seen once. The CDR3 is 13 residues long. Trimming took 2 bases from V and 7 from J, leaving 6 bases between them. Germline-derived CDR1 and CDR2 are MNHEY and SVGAGI. This sequence joins TRBV6-5 and TRBJ1-6, with unresolved D. Sequenced material: PBMCs or T cells enriched from blood (not recorded which). This TCR came from a woman younger than 30 in a cohort exposed to, infected with or recovered from COVID-19 (not recorded which). The chain's CDR3 is CASSYAGNSPLHF. In nucleotides, the CDR3 is TGTGCCAGCAGTTACGCCGGGAATTCACCCCTCCACTTT.